This TCR beta chain was retrieved from a study of OX40 agonist ivuxolimab in advanced cancers. Study overall: Among those enrolled, mean age was 60 years (range roughly 20 to 79) and 75% to 90% were male.

Germline V gives CDR1 MNHEY, CDR2 SVGAGI. V shed 5 bases and J shed 5 bases, with 12 bases lying between them. The CDR3 extends over 13 amino acids. Libraries were prepared by immunoSEQ multiplex PCR; TCRdb keeps only in-frame clonotypes and omits some of them. The table shows about 77,000 clones, with about 90% occurring only once. The clonotype originates from an adult with an advanced solid tumor such as melanoma, head and neck, liver or kidney cancer. The material was CD4+ or CD8+ T cells sorted from blood, obtained in a trial of the OX40 agonist ivuxolimab. This rearrangement joins TRBV6-5 to TRBJ1-1; no definite D call. The CDR3 protein is CASSPPGVTEAFF. DNA for the CDR3: TGTGCCAGCAGTCCTCCGGGAGTAACTGAAGCTTTCTTT.